Below are 23 T cell receptor beta chains sequenced from a single sample in a study of shared clonotypes between healthy human individuals. The data were produced by immunoSEQ multiplex PCR, yet TCRdb's version contains in-frame clones alone and is incomplete. The table records about 1 million clones, around 76% of them present only once. Sequenced material: memory CD4+ T cells sorted from blood. This sample's subset: CD45RA-negative fraction. These receptor sequences come from a man between 18 and 35 years old in good health.

The chain links TRBV7-2 to TRBJ2-7; D is perhaps TRBD2 (7 bases). Per the germline V gene, CDR1 is SGHTA and CDR2 is FQGNSA. The V and J ends lost 4 bases and 7 bases respectively, with 17 bases between them. The CDR3 extends over 14 amino acids. The CDR3 is CASSYEGGAREQYF. DNA of the CDR3: TGTGCCAGCAGCTACGAGGGGGGGGCCCGGGAGCAGTACTTC.

This chain links TRBV25-1 with TRBJ2-1; 9 bases are shared with TRBD2. This CDR3 is 15 amino acids long. Unmatched junction bases numbered 5, after V lost 4 bases and J lost 4 bases. From germline, CDR1 is MGHDK and CDR2 SYGVNS. CDR3: CASSVVAGAYNEQFF. Written as DNA, the CDR3 is TGTGCCAGCAGTGTGGTAGCGGGAGCTTACAATGAGCAGTTCTTC.

The rearrangement links TRBV28 to TRBJ1-2, with a possible D match to TRBD1 (5 bases). V lost 6 bases and J lost 8, with 19 bases in between. Per the germline V gene, CDR1 is MDHEN and CDR2 is SYDVKM. This CDR3 region has 14 residues. In DNA, the CDR3 is TGTGCCAGCAGCTCCGGGACGGACCGAGAGGGCTACACCTTC. It specifies CASSSGTDREGYTF.

V is TRBV28 and J is TRBJ2-6; 12 nucleotides align to TRBD1. The CDR3 totals 18 residues. The V gene end was trimmed by 1 base and the J gene end by 2 bases; junction bases not matched to a gene: 3. Germline lookup yields CDR1 MDHEN and CDR2 SYDVKM. Here the CDR3 DNA reads TGTGCCAGCAGTTTATATGGGACAGGGGGCGCTGGGGCCAACGTCCTGACTTTC. This encodes CASSLYGTGGAGANVLTF.

The J gene is TRBJ2-1, the V gene TRBV4-1, with 7 bases that match TRBD2. Unmatched junction bases numbered 6, after V lost 4 bases and J lost 9 bases. Germline V gene sequence: CDR1 MGHRA, CDR2 YSYEKL. CDR3 length: 13 amino acids. The CDR3 loop reads CASSRREAGEQFF. The CDR3 DNA is TGCGCCAGCAGCCGCCGGGAGGCGGGTGAGCAGTTCTTC.

The chain is built from TRBV6-1 and TRBJ2-1; 7 positions agree with TRBD2. Losses at the gene ends were 2 bases for V and 3 bases for J; bases not matched to a gene: 7. The germline gives CDR1 MNHNS, CDR2 SASEGT. The length of the CDR3 is 16 residues. CDR3 in amino acids: CASSELGWGGYNEQFF. In DNA form, the CDR3 reads TGTGCCAGCAGTGAACTTGGATGGGGGGGCTACAATGAGCAGTTCTTC.

In nucleotides, the CDR3 is TGCGCCAGCAGTGAGTCATTAGGGGGAGGTTATGGCTACACCTTC. Its protein product is CASSESLGGGYGYTF. The chain has TRBV10-1 and TRBJ1-2, with a tentative D call TRBD1 (6 bases). CDR1 WNHNN and CDR2 SYGVQD come from the germline V gene (reference sequence). With 0 bases removed from V and 5 bases from J, the gap between germline ends came to 13 bases. This CDR3 is 15 amino acids long.

This chain joins TRBV4-3 and TRBJ1-1; 7 nucleotides match TRBD1. This CDR3 is built from 14 residues. V was clipped by 4 bases and J by 4 bases; unmatched bases: 6. CDR1 and CDR2 from the germline V gene are LGHNA and YSLEER. CDR3 DNA: TGCGCCAGCAGCCGAGACAGGGCATTCACTGAAGCTTTCTTT. This encodes CASSRDRAFTEAFF.

The chain carries TRBV7-2 and TRBJ2-7, with D perhaps TRBD2 (7 bases). The CDR3 is made up of 15 amino acids. Trimming pared 5 bases from V and 7 bases from J, leaving 21 bases between. CDR1 and CDR2 from the germline V gene are SGHTA and FQGNSA. Written as DNA, the CDR3 is TGTGCCAGCAGCCCTAATGGCGGGGGCACGGGGGAGCAGTACTTC. Translation: CASSPNGGGTGEQYF.

The CDR3 sequence is CASSRDSNTEAFF. CDR3 DNA: TGTGCCAGCAGTAGGGACAGTAACACTGAAGCTTTCTTT. The rearrangement links TRBV6-1 to TRBJ1-1; TRBD1 matches at 7 bases. The CDR3 runs to 13 residues. CDR1 and CDR2 (germline): MNHNS, SASEGT. V trimming: 5 bases; J trimming: 2 bases; junction bases outside the gene matches: 2.

The CDR3 reads CASSLQGAPTEAFF. CDR3 DNA sequence: TGTGCCAGCTCACTCCAGGGGGCGCCCACTGAAGCTTTCTTT. The V gene is TRBV18, the J gene TRBJ1-1; TRBD1 matches 8 bases. This CDR3 comprises 14 residues. CDR1 is KGHSH and CDR2 is LQKENI in the germline V gene. Trimming cost V 4 bases and J 4 bases; bases outside gene matches: 5.

This clone was observed a few times. V and J are TRBV5-5 and TRBJ2-7; 7 bases are shared with TRBD1. Germline CDR1 SGHKS, CDR2 YYEKEE (reference sequence). This CDR3 contains 14 residues. V lost 4 bases and J lost 3; bases outside the gene matches: 7. The CDR3 sequence is CASSTPTGIYEQYF. The CDR3 DNA follows: TGTGCCAGCAGCACCCCGACAGGGATCTACGAGCAGTACTTC.

This chain connects TRBV5-1 to TRBJ1-1; D might be TRBD1 (6 bases). This CDR3 region has 14 residues. V was clipped by 4 bases and J by 0 bases, with 10 bases between them. Germline V gene data show CDR1 as SGHRS and CDR2 as YFSETQ. DNA of the CDR3: TGCGCCAGCAGCGTGGGACAACTGAACACTGAAGCTTTCTTT. Encoded protein: CASSVGQLNTEAFF. Full variable domain (outside the CDR3, taken from reference TRBV5-1 and TRBJ1-1): KAGVTQTPRYLIKTRGQQVTLSCSPISGHRSVSWYQQTPGQGLQFLFEYFSETQRNKGNFPGRFSGRQFSNSRSEMNVSTLELGDSALYLCASSVGQLNTEAFFGQGTRLTVV.

The chain combines TRBV28 with TRBJ1-6; 12 bases align to TRBD1. Germline lookup yields CDR1 MDHEN and CDR2 SYDVKM. Germline trimming cut 5 bases from V and 11 bases from J; bases unmatched to any gene: 7. The CDR3 loop spans 15 amino acids. The CDR3 loop is CASSPPGQGAAPLHF. CDR3 in DNA: TGTGCCAGCAGTCCACCGGGACAGGGGGCGGCACCCCTCCACTTT.

This chain links TRBV7-3 with TRBJ2-7; 11 bases map to TRBD2. The V gene end was trimmed by 1 base and the J gene end by 5 bases; junction bases not matched to a gene: 7. Germline CDR1 is SGHTA and CDR2 is FQGTGA. The CDR3 length is 16 residues. CDR3 protein: CASSLNPPSGGNEQYF. CDR3 in DNA: TGTGCCAGCAGCTTAAACCCCCCTAGCGGGGGGAACGAGCAGTACTTC.

This chain connects TRBV19 to TRBJ1-5, with a tentative D call TRBD1 (5 bases). Trimming took 4 bases from V and 2 from J, leaving 15 bases between them. From germline, CDR1 is LNHDA and CDR2 SQIVND (reference sequence). CDR3 size: 16 residues. The chain's CDR3 is CASSTGDGLGNQPQHF. CDR3 nucleotides: TGTGCCAGTAGTACGGGGGATGGTCTCGGCAATCAGCCCCAGCATTTT.

Written as DNA, the CDR3 is TGTGCCAGCAGTGAAGCTTATAACCTGGGGGCGTTTGTTGGCTACACCTTC. It codes for CASSEAYNLGAFVGYTF. The rearrangement joins TRBV6-1 to TRBJ1-2; tentative D call: TRBD1 (6 bases). In germline, CDR1 is MNHNS, CDR2 SASEGT. V lost 0 bases and J 7 bases, leaving 21 bases between the germline ends. The CDR3 extends over 17 amino acids.

The chain joins TRBV2 to TRBJ2-5, with a tentative D call TRBD1 (5 bases). The CDR3 is 16 amino acids. V shed 5 bases and J shed 4 bases, with 20 bases lying between them. The germline V gene encodes CDR1 SNHLY and CDR2 FYNNEI. The CDR3 coding sequence is TGTGCCAGCAGTCGTCGACAGCTTTATAATGGAGAGACCCAGTACTTC. Protein sequence: CASSRRQLYNGETQYF.

V usage is TRBV29-1 and J usage is TRBJ2-3; maybe TRBD2 (6 bases). Germline assignment: CDR1 SQVTM and CDR2 ANQGSEA. This CDR3 is 13 amino acids long. Trimming removed 3 bases from V and 10 bases from J, with 17 bases in between. The CDR3: CSVDRGGGTAQYF. The CDR3 DNA sequence: TGCAGCGTTGATCGGGGAGGAGGGACGGCGCAGTATTTT.

The chain uses TRBV21-1 and TRBJ1-4. TRBV21-1 is an annotated pseudogene. This CDR3 spans 15 amino acids. CDR3 amino acids: CASSPRTATNEKLFF. DNA of the CDR3: TGTGCCAGCAGCCCGCGGACGGCAACTAATGAAAAACTGTTTTTT.

This clone turned up a few times. The chain has TRBV11-3 and TRBJ2-1; perhaps TRBD2 as D (5 bases). CDR1 SGHNT and CDR2 YENEEA come from the germline V gene. The CDR3 consists of 13 residues. The V and J ends lost 6 bases and 11 bases respectively, with 17 bases between them. The CDR3 reads CASSQEAGEQQFF. Written as DNA, the CDR3 is TGTGCCAGCAGTCAGGAGGCAGGAGAGCAGCAGTTCTTC.

A note on this clone: This specimen includes other DNA sequences encoding the same CDR3. The chain uses TRBV5-4 and TRBJ1-5; TRBD1 might be the D (5 bases). The CDR3 totals 14 residues. Germline V lookup: CDR1 SGHNT, CDR2 YYREEE (reference sequence). Trimming took off 0 bases at V and 4 bases at J, with 8 bases between the two ends. The CDR3 nucleotides read TGTGCCAGCAGCTTGGGGGGCGGGAATCAGCCCCAGCATTTT. Encoded protein: CASSLGGGNQPQHF.

V is TRBV7-6 and J is TRBJ2-1, with D perhaps assigned TRBD1 or TRBD2 (7 bases each). The germline V and J ends were trimmed by 5 bases and 3 bases, with 17 bases remaining between them. This CDR3 is built from 16 residues. The V gene's germline CDR1 is SGHVS and CDR2 FNYEAQ. The DNA for the CDR3 is TGTGCCAGCAGCGCAGGGGGAGGGAGTGGCTACAATGAGCAGTTCTTC. Translated, it gives CASSAGGGSGYNEQFF.